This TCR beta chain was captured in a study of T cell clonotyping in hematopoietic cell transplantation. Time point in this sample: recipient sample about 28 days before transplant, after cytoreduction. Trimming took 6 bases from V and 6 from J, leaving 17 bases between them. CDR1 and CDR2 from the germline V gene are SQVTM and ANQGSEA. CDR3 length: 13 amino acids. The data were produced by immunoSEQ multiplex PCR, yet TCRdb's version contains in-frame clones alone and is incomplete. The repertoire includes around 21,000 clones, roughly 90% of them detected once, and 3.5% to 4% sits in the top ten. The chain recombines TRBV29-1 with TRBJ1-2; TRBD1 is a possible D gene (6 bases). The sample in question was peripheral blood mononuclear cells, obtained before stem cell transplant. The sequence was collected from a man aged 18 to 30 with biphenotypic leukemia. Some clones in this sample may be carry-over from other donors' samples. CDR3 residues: CSVALKQGNGYTF. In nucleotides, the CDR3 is TGCAGCGTCGCCTTAAAACAGGGAAATGGCTACACCTTC.